These 22 T cell receptor beta chains originate from one sample sequenced in a study of cytomegalovirus exposure and HLA in healthy donors. Primers for the PCR totalled 60 Vbeta and 13 Jbeta. The protocol was immunoSEQ multiplex PCR, while the TCRdb copy is restricted to in-frame clones and leaves out a portion. The sample carries around 140,000 clones, 70% to 85% recorded once. The sample comprised PBMCs. The receptor source for this set is an older woman in good health and CMV-seropositive.

The DNA of the CDR3 is TGTGCCAGCAGCGTAGTACGGACTAGAATGGTGGGGGAAGAGACCCAGTACTTC. Translation gives CASSVVRTRMVGEETQYF. The chain has TRBV9 and TRBJ2-5; 7 bases align to TRBD2. In germline, CDR1 is SGDLS, CDR2 YYNGEE. V trimming: 0 bases; J trimming: 3 bases; junction bases outside the gene matches: 14. The CDR3 loop spans 18 amino acids. Full variable domain (missing parts from reference TRBV9 and TRBJ2-5): DSGVTQTPKHLITATGQRVTLRCSPRSGDLSVYWYQQSLDQGLQFLIQYYNGEERAKGNILERFSAQQFPDLHSELNLSSLELGDSALYFCASSVVRTRMVGEETQYFGPGTRLLVL.

The chain has TRBV11-2 and TRBJ2-7; 7 nucleotides line up with TRBD1. The germline CDR1 and CDR2 sequences are SGHAT and FQNNGV. The V and J ends lost 5 bases and 5 bases, in that order; junction bases with no gene match: 15. The CDR3 is made up of 16 amino acids. The CDR3 protein is CASSQTTGLLRNEQYF. The CDR3 coding sequence is TGTGCCAGCAGCCAGACGACAGGGCTGCTTAGGAACGAGCAGTACTTC.

CDR3 region: CAWSRLNTEAFF. In DNA form, the CDR3 reads TGTGCCTGGAGTCGGTTGAACACTGAAGCTTTCTTT. The V gene is TRBV30, the J gene TRBJ1-1; D gene ambiguous. V was shortened by 2 bases and J by 0 bases, with 4 bases between the two germline ends. CDR3 size: 12 residues. Germline CDR1 GTSNPN, CDR2 SVGIG (reference sequence).

Concerning this clone: One junction end does not reproduce the germline sequence, and a read error may be involved. The rearrangement joins TRBV7-7 to TRBJ2-7; TRBD1 aligns across 8 bases. Per germline, CDR1 SSHAT and CDR2 FNYEAQ (reference sequence). This CDR3 comprises 15 residues. CDR3 bases: TGTGCTAGCAGCTTAGGACAGGGTCTAAGTGGCGAGCAGTACTTC. This sequence encodes CASSLGQGLSGEQYF.

This CDR3 reads CASTTTAGQEQFF. CDR3 DNA sequence: TGTGCCAGCACCACAACCGCTGGGCAGGAGCAGTTCTTC. The genes are TRBV6-6 and TRBJ2-1, with D uncertain. Germline V lookup: CDR1 MNHNY, CDR2 SVGAGI (reference sequence). Trimming shortened V by 7 bases and J by 10 bases, and 17 bases separated the two germline ends. This CDR3 spans 13 amino acids.

The chain combines TRBV30 with TRBJ2-3; the match to TRBD2 covers 8 bases. J was trimmed by 6 bases and V by 1 base; bases with no gene match: 6. The CDR3 totals 14 residues. Germline V gene sequence: CDR1 GTSNPN, CDR2 SVGIG (reference sequence). The CDR3 DNA follows: TGTGCCTGGAGTGGAAGCGGGAGATCCGATACGCAGTATTTT. Translating it yields CAWSGSGRSDTQYF. The full variable domain, rest sourced from reference TRBV30 and TRBJ2-3, is SQTIHQWPATLVQPVGSPLSLECTVEGTSNPNLYWYRQAAGRGLQLLFYSVGIGQISSEVPQNLSASRPQDRQFILSSKKLLLSDSGFYLCAWSGSGRSDTQYFGPGTRLTVL.

V and J are TRBV6-5 and TRBJ2-5; D gene unclear. The J call may be wrong; the DNA end is better matched by TRBJ2-7. Germline values: CDR1 MNHEY, CDR2 SVGAGI. The CDR3 has 14 amino acids. The DNA of the CDR3 is TGTGCCAGCAGTTACTCGAGAGGAAGAGGCGAGCAGTACTTC. Its protein product is CASSYSRGRGEQYF.

V usage is TRBV27 and J usage is TRBJ2-1, with TRBD1 matching 9 bases. Unmatched junction bases numbered 4, after V lost 3 bases and J lost 1 base. The CDR3 has 16 amino acids. The germline V gene encodes CDR1 MNHEY and CDR2 SMNVEV (reference sequence). Written as DNA, the CDR3 is TGTGCCAGCAGTTTTCGACAGGGGGTATCCTACAATGAGCAGTTCTTC. Its protein is CASSFRQGVSYNEQFF.

The chain has TRBV27 and TRBJ2-3; TRBD1 aligns across 9 bases. The germline CDR1 and CDR2 sequences are MNHEY and SMNVEV (reference sequence). The CDR3 covers 14 residues. V shed 5 bases and J 6 bases; nucleotides not matched to a gene: 6. Here the CDR3 DNA reads TGTGCCAGCAGTCCCGACAGGGGGGGGGATACGCAGTATTTT. This translates into CASSPDRGGDTQYF.

The gene calls are TRBV11-1 and TRBJ2-7, with 7 positions matching TRBD2. J gave up 6 bases and V 1 base, and 3 bases lay outside the gene matches. Germline V gives CDR1 SGHAT, CDR2 FQDESV (reference sequence). The length of the CDR3 is 13 residues. This chain's CDR3 is CASSLVREAEQYF. The DNA of the CDR3 is TGTGCCAGCAGCTTAGTCCGGGAGGCCGAGCAGTACTTC.

This chain links TRBV7-2 with TRBJ1-1, with 7 bases that match TRBD1. Germline V CDR1 and CDR2: SGHTA, FQGNSA. This CDR3 has 15 amino acids. J gave up 0 bases and V 4 bases, and 5 bases lay outside the gene matches. The CDR3 DNA sequence: TGTGCCAGCAGCTCACCGGGACAGATGAACACTGAAGCTTTCTTT. It codes for CASSSPGQMNTEAFF. Complete variable domain (other parts from reference TRBV7-2 and TRBJ1-1): GAGVSQSPSNKVTEKGKDVELRCDPISGHTALYWYRQSLGQGLEFLIYFQGNSAPDKSGLPSDRFSAERTGGSVSTLTIQRTQQEDSAVYLCASSSPGQMNTEAFFGQGTRLTVV.

The chain uses TRBV6-5 and TRBJ2-7, with TRBD1 identical over 10 bases. V shed 4 bases, J shed 8 bases, and the junction held 8 bases outside the gene matches. Germline CDR1 and CDR2: MNHEY and SVGAGI. The CDR3 runs to 14 residues. Here the CDR3 reads CASSSRDRGFQQYF. DNA of the CDR3: TGTGCCAGCAGTTCCCGGGACAGGGGTTTTCAGCAGTACTTC.

The V gene is TRBV7-9, the J gene TRBJ1-6, with a tentative D call TRBD1 (6 bases). The CDR3 contains 15 residues. Germline CDR1 is SEHNR and CDR2 is FQNEAQ (reference sequence). Trimming left V 2 bases short and J 9 bases short, with 14 bases between. The CDR3 bases are TGTGCCAGCAGCTTACTCGCCACAGGGACTTCACCCCTCCACTTT. It translates to CASSLLATGTSPLHF.

The gene calls are TRBV28 and TRBJ2-3; 7 bases map to TRBD1. The V gene's germline CDR1 is MDHEN and CDR2 SYDVKM. The ends lost 3 bases at V and 2 bases at J; junction bases unmatched: 5. This CDR3 has 15 residues. The CDR3 nucleotides are TGTGCCAGCAGTTTTCCCGGGACAGTCACAGATACGCAGTATTTT. Its translation is CASSFPGTVTDTQYF.

V and J are TRBV30 and TRBJ2-5; 15 bases agree with TRBD2. The V gene's germline CDR1 is GTSNPN and CDR2 SVGIG (reference sequence). The CDR3 totals 15 residues. V was pared by 7 bases and J by 4 bases, with 7 bases of the junction left unmatched. CDR3 protein: CALGEGLAGGETQYF. As DNA, the CDR3 is TGTGCCTTAGGAGAGGGACTAGCGGGAGGAGAGACCCAGTACTTC.

The chain joins TRBV2 to TRBJ2-3; D perhaps matches TRBD1 (6 bases). Germline V lookup: CDR1 SNHLY, CDR2 FYNNEI. The CDR3 covers 13 residues. The germline V and J ends were trimmed by 7 bases and 6 bases, with 14 bases remaining between them. CDR3 bases: TGTGCCAGCAAGGGGGTGGACGGGGATACGCAGTATTTT. It specifies CASKGVDGDTQYF.

The rearrangement uses TRBV19 and TRBJ1-4; 8 nucleotides agree with TRBD1. CDR1 LNHDA and CDR2 SQIVND come from the germline V gene (reference sequence). The trim removed 5 bases at V and 7 bases at J, leaving 6 bases unmatched. The CDR3 contains 14 residues. The CDR3 loop is CASSGTGGTEKLFF. The DNA of the CDR3 is TGTGCCAGTAGTGGAACAGGGGGAACTGAAAAACTGTTTTTT.

The gene calls are TRBV6-5 and TRBJ2-1; the D gene is possibly TRBD1 (5 bases). V lost 4 bases and J lost 9, with 13 bases in between. The CDR3 covers 13 residues. Germline CDR1 MNHEY, CDR2 SVGAGI. CDR3 coding DNA: TGTGCCAGCAGTTCTAGGGGTTGGGGTGAGCAGTTCTTC. It is translated as CASSSRGWGEQFF.

The chain employs TRBV2 and TRBJ2-5; tentatively, D is TRBD1 (6 bases). This CDR3 contains 14 residues. V was clipped by 5 bases and J by 2 bases, with 12 bases between them. The germline CDR1 and CDR2 sequences are SNHLY and FYNNEI. CDR3 protein: CASSYIGQQETQYF. CDR3 sequence (DNA): TGTGCCAGCAGTTACATAGGACAGCAAGAGACCCAGTACTTC.

This clone was counted a few times. The conserved phenylalanine or tryptophan normally closing the CDR3 is absent here, so this likely arose from a read error. The CDR3 DNA follows: TGTGCCAGCAGCCGTTCGGGTGGGGCCTACGAGCAGTACCTC. Translated: CASSRSGGAYEQYL. The rearrangement joins TRBV11-2 to TRBJ2-7; no clear D. Trimming took 5 bases from V and 2 from J, leaving 13 bases between them. CDR1 and CDR2 (germline): SGHAT, FQNNGV. The CDR3 loop spans 14 amino acids.

The chain employs TRBV6-5 and TRBJ2-7; 8 positions agree with TRBD2. Germline V CDR1 and CDR2: MNHEY, SVGAGI. The CDR3 sequence is 16 residues long. V lost 0 bases, J lost 0 bases, and 4 bases stayed unmatched. DNA of the CDR3: TGTGCCAGCAGTTACTCGGGCGGGAGGTCCTCCTACGAGCAGTACTTC. The encoded protein is CASSYSGGRSSYEQYF.

Only a few counts were recorded for this clone. The gene calls are TRBV5-4 and TRBJ1-4, with D possibly matching TRBD1 (6 bases). This CDR3 has 15 residues. Germline assignment: CDR1 SGHNT and CDR2 YYREEE (reference sequence). V was clipped by 4 bases and J by 5 bases, with 15 bases between them. CDR3 protein: CASSPNRALNEKLFF. The CDR3 nucleotides are TGTGCCAGCAGCCCGAACAGGGCTTTAAATGAAAAACTGTTTTTT. The variable domain in full, with the rest retrieved from reference TRBV5-4 and TRBJ1-4, is ETGVTQSPTHLIKTRGQQVTLRCSSQSGHNTVSWYQQALGQGPQFIFQYYREEENGRGNFPPRFSGLQFPNYSSELNVNALELDDSALYLCASSPNRALNEKLFFGSGTQLSVL.